The T cell receptor beta chain under discussion was sequenced for a study of blood T cell repertoires in COVID-19. Per the original methods: Amplification of reference gene primers was used by the study to estimate nucleated cell counts. Sequencing used immunoSEQ multiplex PCR; TCRdb keeps in-frame clones, though not all of them. Clone size and the V and J calls come from that table; the DNA yielded D and trimming. This sample has 87,000 or so clones, with roughly 84% found just once. Input material: peripheral blood. This receptor was identified in a woman aged 80 or over with COVID-19, enrolled during active disease.

For the CDR3, the DNA is TGTGCCAGCAGAACTCCGTACGAGCAGTACTTC. Its protein is CASRTPYEQYF. The chain has TRBV21-1 and TRBJ2-7; the D segment call TRBD2 is taken from the table without a DNA check. TRBV21-1 is annotated as a pseudogene. CDR3 size: 11 residues.